This TCR beta chain was recorded in a study of pediatric ulcerative colitis (dated by TCRdb to the late 2010s). As for the study more broadly: Of the ulcerative colitis patients, seven or eight had pancolitis and two had left-sided colitis, and histology in every patient was consistent with ulcerative colitis. From nine newly diagnosed, treatment-naive pediatric ulcerative colitis patients and a handful of non-IBD control children, paired blood and rectal samples were collected. Using the Pediatric Ulcerative Colitis Activity Index, a couple of patients were classed as having mild disease, several as having moderate disease and three as having acute severe colitis.

Beyond this particular receptor, the publication reports: Features of the rectal repertoire distinguished controls, mild-moderate colitis patients and acute severe colitis patients, and in acute severe colitis, rectal diversity was reduced because of clonal expansions. Only a handful of individuals were included in the healthy control group, which was small. Because repertoires were derived from total lymphocyte DNA, patterns in rare subsets such as regulatory T cells may not have been reflected. A couple of rectal CDR3 clonotypes turned up in every ulcerative colitis patient but in none of the controls. Blood-derived T cells may have been included in the rectal pinch biopsies, particularly in patients with overt colitis. For technical reasons, substantially fewer templates were yielded by the blood samples of two patients, and these blood samples were excluded from blood-rectal overlap analysis. Autologous blood-rectal clonal overlap was significantly higher in ulcerative colitis patients than in controls, suggesting increased T cell trafficking to inflamed tissue.

During colonoscopy, one to two pinch biopsies were obtained from the rectum for research purposes. Ulcerative colitis patients had received no immunosuppressive medication before the diagnostic colonoscopy. Before DNA was isolated, the rectal biopsies underwent proteinase K digestion. The Wizard kit (Promega) was used to extract genomic DNA from blood and intestinal samples. In the germline V gene, CDR1 corresponds to SGHDT and CDR2 to YYEEEE. From its cysteine to its phenylalanine, the CDR3 spans 13 amino acids. The entry retains the CDR3 DNA only, 39 bases that are in frame from base 1. Using the immunoSEQ TRB Survey service, rearranged CDR3 beta regions were amplified from genomic DNA with multiplex V and J primers. To keep sequencing depth the same across samples, survey-level depth of up to 500,000 reads per sample was applied. Libraries were purified and pooled, and sequencing was performed on Illumina technology. Per the source publication's procedure: Productive clonality, sample overlap, pairwise scatters, CDR3 beta length, V/D/J gene usage and productiveness were all assessed with the immunoSEQ online tools. Calculated diversity was defined as the number of unique rearrangements divided by total templates, multiplied by 100, and Shannon and Simpson indices were computed as well. Principal component analysis used the R prcomp function and ggbiplot package on Z-score normalized data. Blood-rectal clonal overlap within each subject was quantified with Morisita's index. TCRdb carries this immuneACCESS record with in-frame sequences only. Its versions omit some clonotypes, under half of them owing to an unresolved V gene in the studies checked, with the rest unexplained. D and trimming were read from the DNA, whereas the V and J calls and clone size are those reported in that table. This sample comprises more than 35,000 clones, 73% of them detected only once. Around 0.7% of the sample belongs to the ten largest clones.

With respect to this clone: Its cognate antigen has yet to be identified. Compared with germline, one end of the junction differs, possibly owing to a read error.

The chain couples TRBV5-6 to TRBJ2-1; the D gene lacks a confident call. This receptor was obtained from a boy between 10 and 17 years old with moderate ulcerative colitis. The sequenced sample consisted of gut tissue. The sequenced DNA is TGTGCCAGCAGTTTGGCAGGTTCGGGTGAGCAGTTCTTC. This is translated as CASSLAGSGEQFF.